This T cell receptor beta chain was captured by sequencing in a study of blood T cell repertoires in COVID-19 (dated by TCRdb to about 2020). Turning to the overall study: The collaborator samples originated in the United States, Italy and Spain and spanned the acute and convalescent phases of COVID-19. The sample metadata nearly always contained a de-identified subject ID, COVID-19 status, age in years and sex. Samples came from the ongoing ImmuneRACE study (first 160 participants) plus 1,254 subjects from 6 global collaborators. The repertoires were released in a freely available public database intended as a resource for research on the immune response to SARS-CoV-2. Deeply sampled blood TCRbeta repertoires from subjects exposed to, actively infected with, or recovered from COVID-19 were included in the dataset. Where HLA class I and class II types were available, the types were taken from metadata supplied by the sample provider, not from assay-based typing. The prospective study material was composed of cDNA or gDNA derived from T cells, B-cell-depleted T cells, or PBMCs.

TCRbeta CDR3 regions were amplified from genomic DNA by means of the immunoSEQ Assay, a bias-controlled multiplex PCR. The study's own analysis went as follows. Within the assay, amplification of reference gene primers was used to estimate how many nucleated cells each sample contained. Sequence reads were collapsed and filtered to measure the absolute abundance of every unique TCRbeta CDR3 rearrangement. For each sample, productive Simpson clonality was calculated as the square root of Simpson's diversity index over productive rearrangements. In its TCRdb copy, this immuneACCESS table keeps in-frame sequences only and misses some clones. Where compared with another copy, unresolved V genes explain less than half of these, and the others have no known cause. V and J calls plus clone size are reproduced from that table; the DNA served to infer D and trimming. This sample has roughly 220,000 clones in its table, and 80% to 90% of those were observed once. Of the sample, roughly 3% falls within the top ten clones.

V is pared back by 8 bases and J by 4 bases, with 14 bases lying between the germline termini. Taken from cysteine to phenylalanine, the CDR3 has 13 residues. Only the CDR3 DNA stays, 39 bases, in frame from base 1. CDR1 is given as MNHEY and CDR2 as SVGAGI, both from the germline V gene. A remark on this clone: The target of this receptor is not known. Within one base of it there is no much larger clone, and no base qualities were kept.

Participants in the prospective study were aged about 18 to 100 years, lived in about two dozen United States geographic areas, and enrolled through a virtual design. In the prospective study, participants were assigned to cohorts based on the clinical history participants reported in a screening survey and a study questionnaire. In the prospective study, mobile phlebotomists collected whole blood, serum and a nasopharyngeal or oropharyngeal swab from each participant. Participants in the prospective study had the option to provide additional blood draws and questionnaires over a 2-month period. Before DNA extraction, prospective study blood samples were shipped either frozen or at room temperature. What the research found in general, with its limitations: The amount of clinical and demographic metadata varied by source and participant and was provided uncurated.

The V and J genes are TRBV6-5 and TRBJ1-2; too little of a D gene remains to name it. The source material was PBMCs or T cells enriched from blood (not recorded which). The source of this sequence is a woman aged 18-29 years in a cohort exposed to, infected with or recovered from COVID-19 (not recorded which). The CDR3 protein sequence reads: CASGGRLGYGYTF. The nucleotide sequence reads TGTGCCAGCGGAGGGAGGTTAGGCTATGGCTACACCTTC.